This is a list of T cell receptor beta chains from one sample in a study of T cells in Graves' hyperthyroidism and ophthalmopathy. MiXCR, run by TCRdb on the multiplex PCR reads, gives a single entry per CDR3 protein. The sample shows approximately 600,000 distinct CDR3 sequences, about 15% of them seen only once. Sequenced: blood. All receptors come from a woman in her thirties with Graves' hyperthyroidism that later progressed to Graves' ophthalmopathy. Each CDR3 is given with its conserved first and last residue.

v_gene,CDR3aa
TRBV24-1,CATLGADNYGYTF
TRBV11-2,CASSLDTSNTEAFF
TRBV7-3,CASSPPLQRRETQYF
TRBV30,CAWTTNYGYTF
TRBV28,CASSLIGPSTNEKLFF
TRBV12-3/TRBV12-4,CASSPAGKTEAFF
TRBV18,CASSPGQGITEAFF
TRBV7-2,CASSIPGEQFF
TRBV4-1,CASTLRRDLNTEAFF
TRBV11-2,CASSFFSRESPDTQYF
TRBV3-1,CASSQGPEGTEAFF
TRBV6-1,CASRTGTGGEKLFF
TRBV20-1,CSARTQNSNYGYTF
TRBV27,CASSLTQQGNTGELFF
TRBV20-1,CSARSGRAREAFF
TRBV27,CASSLIPPGELFF
TRBV20-1,CSARDLNQNTIYF
TRBV4-1,CASSQGKSVETQYF
TRBV20-1,CSARDGGGTEAFF
TRBV7-9,CASSLQGLLMNTEAFF
TRBV4-1,CASSQRYGIGTGELFF
TRBV5-4,CASSPPMDGTGELFF
TRBV30,CAWSRGRGQRMNTEAFF
TRBV16,CASSPEDGLTEAFF
TRBV6-6,CASSYSAGQGRNEQFF
TRBV30,CAWSGDRARETQYF
TRBV5-1,CASSDGTGGGITEAFF
TRBV5-1,CASSLAGGPLNTEAFF
TRBV5-5,CASSWDRNNQPQHF
TRBV29-1,CSVEVLGYRTQETQYF
TRBV5-6,CASSWGRGHTEAFF
TRBV30,CAWSVRRTTNEKLFF
TRBV30,CAWSRGGETQYF
TRBV12-3/TRBV12-4,CASSLPTSGAYEQYF
TRBV12-3/TRBV12-4,CASSRARTGGGEAFF